This entry is about one T cell receptor (beta chain). This specimen comes from a study of blood T cell repertoires in COVID-19. Study-level information: Samples of COVID-19 (acute and convalescent) were obtained from the United States, Italy and Spain.

Original processing notes: Amplified reference gene primers provided the basis for estimating nucleated cell counts. Profiled with immunoSEQ multiplex PCR; TCRdb holds only in-frame clones, not every one. The D gene and trimming were derived from the DNA, and the V and J assignments and clone size from that table. The table has approximately 210,000 clones, about 90% seen once. This CDR3 region has 15 residues. Trimming left V 4 bases short and J 4 bases short, with 13 bases between. The germline CDR1 and CDR2 sequences are MNHEY and SMNVEV (reference sequence). Ages ranged from roughly 18 to 100 years, with residence in under 25 US areas.

The sequence was obtained from a woman between 18 and 29 years old who had recovered from COVID-19. Sequenced input: PBMCs or T cells enriched from blood (not recorded which). The V and J genes are TRBV27 and TRBJ2-2; D perhaps matches TRBD1 (6 bases). The CDR3, as DNA: TGTGCCAGCAGTTGGCAGGGGTTAATCACCGGGGAGCTGTTTTTT. Protein sequence: CASSWQGLITGELFF.